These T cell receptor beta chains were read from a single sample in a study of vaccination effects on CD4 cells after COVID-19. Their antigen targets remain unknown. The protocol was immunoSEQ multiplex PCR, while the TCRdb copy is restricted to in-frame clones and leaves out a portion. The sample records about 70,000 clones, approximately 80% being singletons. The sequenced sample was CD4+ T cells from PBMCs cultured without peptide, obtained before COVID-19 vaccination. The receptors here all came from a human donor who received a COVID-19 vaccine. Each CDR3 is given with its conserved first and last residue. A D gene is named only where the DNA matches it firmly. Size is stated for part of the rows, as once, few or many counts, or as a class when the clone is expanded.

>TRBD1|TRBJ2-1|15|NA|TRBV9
TGTGCCAGCAGCCCCCAGGGGGCGCTGCTCAATGAGCAGTTCTTC
CASSPQGALLNEQFF
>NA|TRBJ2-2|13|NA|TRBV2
TGTGCCAGCAAGGAACAGGGAGCCGGGGAGCTGTTTTTT
CASKEQGAGELFF
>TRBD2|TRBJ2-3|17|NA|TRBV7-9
TGTGCCAGCAGCGCGGCCCTAGCGGGGGGAAGAACAGATACGCAGTATTTT
CASSAALAGGRTDTQYF
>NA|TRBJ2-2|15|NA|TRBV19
TGTGCCAGCCAGTCGCAGGGGCAGGTCACCGGGGAGCTGTTTTTT
CASQSQGQVTGELFF
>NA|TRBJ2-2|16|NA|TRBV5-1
TGCGCCAGCAGCGAAGGGACGTCCTTCTTAACCGGGGAGCTGTTTTTT
CASSEGTSFLTGELFF
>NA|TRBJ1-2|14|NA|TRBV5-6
TGTGCCAGCAGCTTGGGGGTCAGCAACTATGGCTACACCTTC
CASSLGVSNYGYTF
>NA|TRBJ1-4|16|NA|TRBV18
TGTGCCAGCTCACCACGGGGAGTCGGGTTCGATGAAAAACTGTTTTTT
CASSPRGVGFDEKLFF
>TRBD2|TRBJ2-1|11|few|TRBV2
TGTGCCAGCACGAGCGGGGGGGATCACTTCTTC
CASTSGGDHFF
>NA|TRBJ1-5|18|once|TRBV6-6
TGTGCCAGCAGACGAAGTTGGGGTATAGGCGTTGACAATCAGCCCCAGCATTTT
CASRRSWGIGVDNQPQHF
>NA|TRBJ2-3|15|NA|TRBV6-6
TGTGCCAGCAGTTACGGGCAGAGTAGCACAGATACGCAGTATTTT
CASSYGQSSTDTQYF
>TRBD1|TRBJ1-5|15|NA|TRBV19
TGTGCCAGTAGTATGGACAGGGGGGCAGGTCAGCCCCAGCATTTT
CASSMDRGAGQPQHF
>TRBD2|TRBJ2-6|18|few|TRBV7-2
TGTGCCAGCAGCTTAGCTAGCGGGGGGGCTCCTGGGGCCAACGTCCTGACTTTC
CASSLASGGAPGANVLTF
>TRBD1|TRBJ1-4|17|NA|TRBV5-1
TGCGCCAGCAGCTTGGCCTCCCTATTGACAGGGACCGAAAAACTGTTTTTT
CASSLASLLTGTEKLFF
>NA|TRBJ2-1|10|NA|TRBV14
TGTGCCAGGGGGATGGCGGAGCAGTTCTTC
CARGMAEQFF
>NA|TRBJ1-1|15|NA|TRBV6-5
TGTGCCAGCAGTCAATGGGGACGGGAGAACACTGAAGCTTTCTTT
CASSQWGRENTEAFF
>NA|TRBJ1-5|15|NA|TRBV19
TGTGCCAGTACTTTAACCGGGGCTGGGGATCAGCCCCAGCATTTT
CASTLTGAGDQPQHF
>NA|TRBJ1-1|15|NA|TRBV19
TGTGCCAGTAGTAATGACGGCCGTATGAACACTGAAGCTTTCTTT
CASSNDGRMNTEAFF
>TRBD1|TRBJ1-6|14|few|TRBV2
TGTGCCAGCAGAGTCGGGACAGACAATTCACCCCTCCACTTT
CASRVGTDNSPLHF
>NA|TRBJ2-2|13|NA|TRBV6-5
TGTGCGACCGGGACGGGTAACACCGGGGAGCTGTTTTTT
CATGTGNTGELFF
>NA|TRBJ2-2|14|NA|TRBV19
TGTGCCAGTAGTACGGCAGGGAGGTCCGGGGAGCTGTTTTTT
CASSTAGRSGELFF
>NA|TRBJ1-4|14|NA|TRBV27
TGTGCCAGCAGTTTACAGGGTATCGGTGAAAAACTGTTTTTT
CASSLQGIGEKLFF
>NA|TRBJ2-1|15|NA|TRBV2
TGTGCCAGCAGTCTCCTCGGGCCCGACTACAATGAGCAGTTCTTC
CASSLLGPDYNEQFF
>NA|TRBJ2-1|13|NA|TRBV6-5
TGTGCCAGCAGGGCCGGGGATTACAATGAGCAGTTCTTC
CASRAGDYNEQFF
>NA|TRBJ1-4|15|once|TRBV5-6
TGTGCCAGCAGCGGCCGGGGGAAAGGTCGGGAAAAACTGTTTTTT
CASSGRGKGREKLFF
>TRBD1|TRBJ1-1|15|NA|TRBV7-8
TGTGCCAGCAGCCTCCAAGGGGGCCAGAACACTGAAGCTTTCTTT
CASSLQGGQNTEAFF
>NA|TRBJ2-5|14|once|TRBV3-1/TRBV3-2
TGTGCCAGCAGCCAAGATTGGGCAGTGGAGACCCAGTACTTC
CASSQDWAVETQYF
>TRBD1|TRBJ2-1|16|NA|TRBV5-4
TGTGCCAGCAGCTTGGGTAGGGACAGGTCTTACAATGAGCAGTTCTTC
CASSLGRDRSYNEQFF
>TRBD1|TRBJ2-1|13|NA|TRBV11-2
TGTGCCAGCAGGGACAGGGGGCGCGATGAGCAGTTCTTC
CASRDRGRDEQFF
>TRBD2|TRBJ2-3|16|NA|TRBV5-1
TGCGCCAGCAGCCCGCAGACTAGCGGGGGCCTGGATACGCAGTATTTT
CASSPQTSGGLDTQYF
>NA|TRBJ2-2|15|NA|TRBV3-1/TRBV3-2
TGTGCCAGCAGCCTTGGGGCCGCGAACACCGGGGAGCTGTTTTTT
CASSLGAANTGELFF
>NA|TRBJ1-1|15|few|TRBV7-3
TGTGCCAGCAGCCCCGGGCGGGGGCGCTTCACTGAAGCTTTCTTT
CASSPGRGRFTEAFF
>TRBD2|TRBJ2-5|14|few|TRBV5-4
TGTGCCAGTCGGCGTTTGGGGGAGGGGGAGACCCAGTACTTC
CASRRLGEGETQYF
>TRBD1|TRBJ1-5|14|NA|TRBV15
TGTGCCACCAGCGTCGACAGGGGGCTGCAGCCCCAGCATTTT
CATSVDRGLQPQHF
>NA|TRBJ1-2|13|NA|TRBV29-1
TGCAGCGTTGGCAACTTCGGCAGTCGGAGCTACACCTTC
CSVGNFGSRSYTF
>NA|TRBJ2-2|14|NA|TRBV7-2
TGTGCCAGCAGGCCCGGGCCCTCCCAGGGGGAGCTGTTTTTT
CASRPGPSQGELFF
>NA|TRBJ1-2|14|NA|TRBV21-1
TGTGCCACCCAAAACCCGGGAGGGCGGTATGGCTACACCTTC
CATQNPGGRYGYTF
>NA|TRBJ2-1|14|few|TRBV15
TGTGCCACGTCGGGGGACCACCATTACAATGAGCAGTTCTTC
CATSGDHHYNEQFF
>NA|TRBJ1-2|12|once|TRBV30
TGTGCCTGGAGTGTTCGGACCTGGGGCTACACCTTC
CAWSVRTWGYTF
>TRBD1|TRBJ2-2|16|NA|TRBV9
TGTGCCAGCAGCCCGAGAGGGACAGCGAACACCGGGGAGCTGTTTTTT
CASSPRGTANTGELFF
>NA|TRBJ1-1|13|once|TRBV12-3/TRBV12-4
TGTGCCAGCAGTTTTTACAGGGCCACTGAAGCTTTCTTT
CASSFYRATEAFF
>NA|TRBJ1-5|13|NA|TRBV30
TGTGCCTGGAGTGTAGGGACTGATCAGCCCCAGCATTTT
CAWSVGTDQPQHF